A selection of T cell receptor beta chains follows, all from one sample in a study of cytomegalovirus exposure and HLA in healthy donors. Data came from immunoSEQ multiplex PCR; TCRdb stores just in-frame clones and leaves some out. The sample yields about 68,000 clones, 91% seen once. Specimen: PBMCs. The receptors derive from a man between 18 and 29 years old in good health and CMV-seronegative. The CDR3 runs from the conserved cysteine through the conserved F or W. The order of the fields is V gene, J gene, D gene, clone size, CDR3 DNA, CDR3 protein. D genes are given only for firm matches. Clone size appears in some rows only: once, few, many, or a class for an expanded clone.

V: TRBV6-4
J: TRBJ2-1
D: .
size: few
DNA: TGTGCCAGCAGTGGCGACTCAAAGGCCTCCAATGAGCAGTTCTTC
CDR3: CASSGDSKASNEQFF

V: TRBV30
J: TRBJ2-3
D: TRBD2
size: .
DNA: TGTGCCCAAGAGACCCCGTGGGTAGCGGGGACAGATACGCAGTATTTT
CDR3: CAQETPWVAGTDTQYF

V: TRBV6-5
J: TRBJ2-1
D: TRBD2
size: .
DNA: TGTGCCAGCAGATCCCCGGGGACTAGCGGGGAGCAGTTCTTC
CDR3: CASRSPGTSGEQFF

V: TRBV6-1
J: TRBJ2-1
D: .
size: once
DNA: TGTGCCAGCAGTGGGGGGGTGGATGAGCAGTTCTTC
CDR3: CASSGGVDEQFF

V: TRBV6-4
J: TRBJ2-7
D: .
size: .
DNA: TGTGCCCCTTTTCTTTACGAGCAGTACTTC
CDR3: CAPFLYEQYF

V: TRBV29-1
J: TRBJ2-7
D: .
size: .
DNA: TGCAGCGTTGGTCCGGGAGACTACGAGCAGTACTTC
CDR3: CSVGPGDYEQYF

V: TRBV7-7
J: TRBJ2-3
D: .
size: .
DNA: TGTGCTAGCAGCCCGATTTTGACTAGCACAGATACGCAGTATTTT
CDR3: CASSPILTSTDTQYF

V: TRBV28
J: TRBJ1-3
D: .
size: .
DNA: TGTGCCAGCGGACCGGGACACAACTCTGGAAACACCATATATTTT
CDR3: CASGPGHNSGNTIYF

V: TRBV30
J: TRBJ2-7
D: .
size: .
DNA: TGTGCCTGGAGTGCGACAGGTCGCGACGAGCAGTACTTC
CDR3: CAWSATGRDEQYF

V: TRBV7-9
J: TRBJ2-7
D: .
size: .
DNA: TGTGCCAGCAGCCAACTACCGCGCGAGCAGTACTTC
CDR3: CASSQLPREQYF

V: TRBV6-4
J: TRBJ2-3
D: TRBD2
size: .
DNA: TGTGCCAGCAGTGCAACTAGCGGGAGCACAGATACGCAGTATTTT
CDR3: CASSATSGSTDTQYF

V: TRBV28
J: TRBJ2-2
D: TRBD2
size: .
DNA: TGTGCCAGCAGTCCGCCCGCCGGGAGGGCTCTTACCGGGGAGCTGTTTTTT
CDR3: CASSPPAGRALTGELFF

V: TRBV27
J: TRBJ2-7
D: TRBD1
size: .
DNA: TGTGCCAGCACATCAACAGGGGGCTTCTACGAGCAGTACTTC
CDR3: CASTSTGGFYEQYF

V: TRBV6-1
J: TRBJ2-1
D: TRBD1
size: .
DNA: TGTGCCAGCAGTGAGATAGCAGGGGGCTACAATGAGCAGTTCTTC
CDR3: CASSEIAGGYNEQFF

V: TRBV7-9
J: TRBJ1-2
D: TRBD1
size: .
DNA: TGTGCCAGCAGCTTATCCTCGGCCAGGGGGGACTATGGCTACACCTTC
CDR3: CASSLSSARGDYGYTF

V: TRBV6-6
J: TRBJ2-3
D: TRBD2
size: once
DNA: TGTGCCAGCAGCCTTCCCGGGACTAGCGGGAGGGATACGCAGTATTTT
CDR3: CASSLPGTSGRDTQYF